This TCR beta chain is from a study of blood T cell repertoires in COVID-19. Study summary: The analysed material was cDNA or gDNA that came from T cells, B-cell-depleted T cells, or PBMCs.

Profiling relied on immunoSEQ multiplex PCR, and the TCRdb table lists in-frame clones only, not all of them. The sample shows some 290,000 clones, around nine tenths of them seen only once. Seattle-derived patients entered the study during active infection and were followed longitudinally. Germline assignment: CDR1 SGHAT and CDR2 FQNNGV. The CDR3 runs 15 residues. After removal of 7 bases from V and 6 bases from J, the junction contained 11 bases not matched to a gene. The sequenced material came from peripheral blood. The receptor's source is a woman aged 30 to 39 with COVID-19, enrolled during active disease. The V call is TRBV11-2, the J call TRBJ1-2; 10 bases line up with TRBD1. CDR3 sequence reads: CASTPRDRGFNGYTF. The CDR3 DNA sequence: TGTGCCAGCACCCCCCGGGACAGGGGTTTTAATGGCTACACCTTC.